A selection of T cell receptor beta chains follows, all from one sample in a study of blood T cell repertoires in COVID-19. Sequencing used immunoSEQ multiplex PCR; TCRdb keeps in-frame clones, though not all of them. The sample yields some 83,000 clones, over 80% seen once. The specimen sequenced was peripheral blood. The receptors derive from a man in his fifties or sixties with active or convalescent COVID-19. Both conserved end residues are part of each CDR3. A D gene is named only where the DNA matches it firmly. Part of the rows lack a size; the others show once, few, many or a class for expanded clones.

abundance: -
d_gene: -
v_gene: TRBV6-5
j_gene: TRBJ1-4
CDR3nt: TGTGCCAGCGGGCAACCTAACCCCTATGAAAAACTGTTTTTT
CDR3aa: CASGQPNPYEKLFF

abundance: -
d_gene: TRBD2
v_gene: TRBV18
j_gene: TRBJ2-2
CDR3nt: TGTGCCAGCTCATCGGGACTAGCGGGGAACACCGGGGAGCTGTTTTTT
CDR3aa: CASSSGLAGNTGELFF

abundance: -
d_gene: TRBD1
v_gene: TRBV12-5
j_gene: TRBJ2-2
CDR3nt: TGTGCTAGTGGTTTACTACAGGGGGCTAACACCGGGGAGCTGTTTTTT
CDR3aa: CASGLLQGANTGELFF

abundance: -
d_gene: -
v_gene: TRBV12-3/TRBV12-4
j_gene: TRBJ2-5
CDR3nt: TGTGCCAGCAGTTTGCGGGGTTCAGAGACCCAGTACTTC
CDR3aa: CASSLRGSETQYF

abundance: -
d_gene: TRBD2
v_gene: TRBV7-2
j_gene: TRBJ2-5
CDR3nt: TGTGCCAGCAGCTTGACTAGCGGGGAGCAAGAGACCCAGTACTTC
CDR3aa: CASSLTSGEQETQYF

abundance: few
d_gene: TRBD1
v_gene: TRBV7-9
j_gene: TRBJ1-4
CDR3nt: TGTGCCAGCAGCCGCCCGGTCGGACAGGGAGAAGAAAAACTGTTTTTT
CDR3aa: CASSRPVGQGEEKLFF

abundance: -
d_gene: TRBD1
v_gene: TRBV29-1
j_gene: TRBJ2-7
CDR3nt: TGCAGCGTCCAATCGGGACAGGGGAACGAGCAGTACTTC
CDR3aa: CSVQSGQGNEQYF

abundance: -
d_gene: TRBD2
v_gene: TRBV6-2/TRBV6-3
j_gene: TRBJ2-3
CDR3nt: TGTGCCAGCAGTTACCCCGAGAAGCGGGGGGGATTTAGCACAGATACGCAGTATTTT
CDR3aa: CASSYPEKRGGFSTDTQYF

abundance: -
d_gene: -
v_gene: TRBV19
j_gene: TRBJ2-3
CDR3nt: TGTGCCAGTAGTCCCGACAAAGGGGGGGCGAGAGATACGCAGTATTTT
CDR3aa: CASSPDKGGARDTQYF

abundance: -
d_gene: TRBD1
v_gene: TRBV13
j_gene: TRBJ1-1
CDR3nt: TGTGCCAGCAGCTCGTACAGGGGGCTCGGAAACACTGAAGCTTTCTTT
CDR3aa: CASSSYRGLGNTEAFF

abundance: -
d_gene: TRBD1
v_gene: TRBV5-6
j_gene: TRBJ1-4
CDR3nt: TGTGCCAGCAGCGCGACAGGGGTGAATGAAAAACTGTTTTTT
CDR3aa: CASSATGVNEKLFF

abundance: -
d_gene: -
v_gene: TRBV6-4
j_gene: TRBJ1-2
CDR3nt: TGTGCCAGCAGTGACTCGACGGGGAACTATGGCTACACCTTC
CDR3aa: CASSDSTGNYGYTF

abundance: -
d_gene: TRBD2
v_gene: TRBV3-1/TRBV3-2
j_gene: TRBJ2-3
CDR3nt: TGTGCCAGCAGCACGACTAGCGGGGGGATATCAGATACGCAGTATTTT
CDR3aa: CASSTTSGGISDTQYF

abundance: once
d_gene: -
v_gene: TRBV5-8
j_gene: TRBJ2-7
CDR3nt: TGTGCCAGCAGCTTGATGGGGGGGCTCGGAGAGCAGTACTTC
CDR3aa: CASSLMGGLGEQYF

abundance: -
d_gene: TRBD2
v_gene: TRBV4-2
j_gene: TRBJ2-3
CDR3nt: TGTGCCAGCAGCCAAGCAACGGGGGGGATGGCAGATACGCAGTATTTT
CDR3aa: CASSQATGGMADTQYF

abundance: -
d_gene: TRBD2
v_gene: TRBV7-6
j_gene: TRBJ2-5
CDR3nt: TGTGCCAGCAGCGTTAGCGGGGGAGTCCAAGAGACCCAGTACTTC
CDR3aa: CASSVSGGVQETQYF

abundance: -
d_gene: -
v_gene: TRBV7-3
j_gene: TRBJ2-3
CDR3nt: TGTGCCAGCAGCTCCGGGATAAACACAGATACGCAGTATTTT
CDR3aa: CASSSGINTDTQYF